A selection of T cell receptor beta chains follows, all from one sample in a study of early T cells in non-severe SARS-CoV-2 infection. MiXCR was run by TCRdb on the 5' RACE reads, yielding one entry per CDR3 protein. The sample lists tens of thousands of distinct CDR3 sequences, over 10% occurring once. Here the sequenced sample was whole blood, taken at baseline. All receptors come from an adult who was a healthcare worker with PCR-confirmed SARS-CoV-2 infection or an uninfected control (not recorded which). Both conserved end residues are part of each CDR3. The order of the fields is D gene, clone size, CDR3 length, J gene, V gene, CDR3 protein, CDR3 DNA. D genes are given only for firm matches. Clone size is not always given. Where it is, it says once, few, many or a class for expanded clones.

D gene: NA; clone size: few; CDR3 length: 10; J gene: TRBJ1-1; V gene: TRBV30; CDR3 protein: CAARATEAFF; CDR3 DNA: TGTGCCGCGAGGGCGACGGAAGCTTTCTTT
D gene: NA; clone size: NA; CDR3 length: 11; J gene: TRBJ2-1; V gene: TRBV7-2; CDR3 protein: CASSLFGGQFF; CDR3 DNA: TGTGCCAGCAGCTTATTCGGAGGGCAGTTCTTC
D gene: NA; clone size: many; CDR3 length: 14; J gene: TRBJ1-1; V gene: TRBV7-9; CDR3 protein: CASSLTRGNTEAFF; CDR3 DNA: TGTGCCAGCAGCTTAACCAGGGGAAACACTGAAGCTTTCTTT
D gene: NA; clone size: many; CDR3 length: 14; J gene: TRBJ2-3; V gene: TRBV20-1; CDR3 protein: CSARDSALTDTQYF; CDR3 DNA: TGCAGTGCTAGAGATAGCGCCCTCACAGATACGCAGTATTTT
D gene: TRBD2; clone size: few; CDR3 length: 18; J gene: TRBJ2-2; V gene: TRBV4-3; CDR3 protein: CASSQDALAGDSTGELFF; CDR3 DNA: TGCGCCAGCAGCCAAGACGCACTAGCGGGAGATAGCACCGGGGAGCTGTTTTTT
D gene: NA; clone size: NA; CDR3 length: 16; J gene: TRBJ1-3; V gene: TRBV4-1; CDR3 protein: CASSRDPGLSGNTIYF; CDR3 DNA: TGCGCCAGCAGCAGGGATCCCGGCCTCTCTGGAAACACCATATATTTT
D gene: NA; clone size: NA; CDR3 length: 15; J gene: TRBJ2-1; V gene: TRBV4-3; CDR3 protein: CASSQDGERDNEQFF; CDR3 DNA: TGCGCCAGCAGCCAAGATGGGGAAAGAGACAATGAGCAGTTCTTC
D gene: NA; clone size: many; CDR3 length: 15; J gene: TRBJ1-5; V gene: TRBV2; CDR3 protein: CASSRTVRAESPQHF; CDR3 DNA: TGTGCCAGCAGCAGAACAGTCCGCGCCGAATCACCCCAGCATTTT
D gene: NA; clone size: NA; CDR3 length: 14; J gene: TRBJ1-2; V gene: TRBV6-2/TRBV6-3; CDR3 protein: CASSYAGNNYGYTF; CDR3 DNA: TGTGCCAGCAGTTACGCGGGAAATAACTATGGCTACACCTTC
D gene: NA; clone size: NA; CDR3 length: 14; J gene: TRBJ1-2; V gene: TRBV12-3/TRBV12-4; CDR3 protein: CASSFPGVNHGYTF; CDR3 DNA: TGTGCCAGCAGTTTCCCAGGGGTTAACCATGGCTACACCTTC
D gene: TRBD1; clone size: NA; CDR3 length: 14; J gene: TRBJ2-3; V gene: TRBV27; CDR3 protein: CASSGQGVGDTQYF; CDR3 DNA: TGTGCCAGCTCGGGACAGGGGGTAGGAGATACGCAGTATTTT
D gene: TRBD2; clone size: many; CDR3 length: 16; J gene: TRBJ2-2; V gene: TRBV7-9; CDR3 protein: CASSGTSGPGSGELFF; CDR3 DNA: TGTGCCAGCAGCGGAACTAGCGGCCCTGGGTCCGGGGAGCTGTTTTTT
D gene: TRBD2; clone size: many; CDR3 length: 14; J gene: TRBJ2-1; V gene: TRBV6-4; CDR3 protein: CASSSTSRHNEQFF; CDR3 DNA: TGTGCCAGCAGTTCGACTAGCAGGCACAACGAGCAGTTCTTC
D gene: NA; clone size: few; CDR3 length: 13; J gene: TRBJ2-3; V gene: TRBV18; CDR3 protein: CASSTTPGEEQYF; CDR3 DNA: TGTGCCAGCTCCACCACCCCGGGGGAAGAGCAGTATTTT
D gene: TRBD1; clone size: many; CDR3 length: 16; J gene: TRBJ1-1; V gene: TRBV7-2; CDR3 protein: CASGQGVAPGNTEAFF; CDR3 DNA: TGTGCCAGCGGACAGGGGGTAGCCCCGGGGAACACTGAAGCTTTCTTT
D gene: NA; clone size: NA; CDR3 length: 16; J gene: TRBJ1-4; V gene: TRBV7-9; CDR3 protein: CASSAYRASTNEKLFF; CDR3 DNA: TGTGCCAGCAGCGCCTACAGGGCCAGTACTAATGAAAAACTGTTTTTT
D gene: TRBD2; clone size: few; CDR3 length: 15; J gene: TRBJ2-3; V gene: TRBV5-1; CDR3 protein: CASSLAGTTTDTQYF; CDR3 DNA: TGCGCCAGCAGCCTCGCTGGGACTACCACAGATACGCAGTATTTT